What follows are 18 T cell receptor beta chains derived from one specimen sequenced in a study of a mutant IDH1 vaccine in newly diagnosed glioma. Sequencing was performed with immunoSEQ multiplex PCR; in TCRdb, only in-frame clones are kept and a portion is missing. The sample includes 75,000 to 100,000 clones, roughly four fifths seen only once; the top ten take 5.3%. Indicated time point: baseline, week 1 (first vaccination visit). As for treatment: pre-vaccination baseline after standard-of-care therapy. The starting material was PBMCs, obtained from a glioma patient treated with radiotherapy, temozolomide or both. The receptors were gathered from a man aged 35 to 55 with glioma. Some clones in this sample may be carry-over from other donors' samples.

This clone was seen more than once but under ten times. This chain connects TRBV6-1 to TRBJ1-6, with 9 bases identical to TRBD1. The length of the CDR3 is 17 residues. With V trimmed by 3 bases and J by 10 bases, 13 bases remained unmatched. CDR1 and CDR2 (germline): MNHNS, SASEGT. CDR3 region: CASSDGTGLRSWSPLHF. CDR3 DNA: TGTGCCAGCAGTGACGGGACAGGGTTAAGGTCTTGGTCACCCCTCCACTTT.

V and J are TRBV5-4 and TRBJ2-7; D is unclear. Trimming took 2 bases from V and 5 from J, leaving 11 bases between them. The CDR3 sequence is 13 residues long. Germline lookup yields CDR1 SGHNT and CDR2 YYREEE (reference sequence). The CDR3, as DNA: TGTGCCAGCAGCTTTGAGTGGGCGGACGAGCAGTACTTC. As protein: CASSFEWADEQYF.

CDR3 nucleotides: TGTGCCACCAGCAGAGATGTTGGGGGACAAGAGACCCAGTACTTC. Translating gives CATSRDVGGQETQYF. The chain uses TRBV15 and TRBJ2-5; the D gene could be TRBD1 or TRBD2 (5 bases each). Trimming shortened V by 0 bases and J by 2 bases, and 10 bases separated the two germline ends. Germline CDR1 reads LNHNV; CDR2 reads YYDKDF (reference sequence). This CDR3 contains 15 residues.

The chain combines TRBV6-1 with TRBJ1-2; D is unclear. V lost 10 bases and J lost 2, with 17 bases in between. The CDR3 consists of 14 residues. Germline V CDR1 and CDR2: MNHNS, SASEGT. Here the CDR3 reads CATHEGQENYGYTF. CDR3 nucleotides: TGTGCCACCCATGAAGGGCAGGAGAACTATGGCTACACCTTC.

J is TRBJ2-7 and V is TRBV15, with 11 bases aligning to TRBD1. Germline CDR1 reads LNHNV; CDR2 reads YYDKDF (reference sequence). CDR3 length: 15 residues. V gave up 3 bases and J gave up 2 bases; unmatched junction bases: 3. The CDR3 region has the DNA TGTGCCACCAGCAGCCGGGACAGGGGGACCTACGAGCAGTACTTC. Its translation is CATSSRDRGTYEQYF. Together with reference TRBV15 and TRBJ2-7, the CDR3 gives the full variable domain: DAMVIQNPRYQVTQFGKPVTLSCSQTLNHNVMYWYQQKSSQAPKLLFHYYDKDFNNEADTPDNFQSRRPNTSFCFLDIRSPGLGDTAMYLCATSSRDRGTYEQYFGPGTRLTVT.

This clone was seen once. The chain joins TRBV30 to TRBJ2-2; no clear D. This CDR3 has 13 residues. CDR1 is GTSNPN, CDR2 SVGIG, per germline (reference sequence). V lost 0 bases, J lost 6 bases, and 8 bases lay in between. This CDR3 is CAWSVSGPGELFF. CDR3 nucleotide sequence: TGTGCCTGGAGTGTATCTGGGCCCGGGGAGCTGTTTTTT.

V is TRBV19 and J is TRBJ1-5; 7 bases map to TRBD1. Germline CDR1 reads LNHDA; CDR2 reads SQIVND (reference sequence). The CDR3 consists of 16 residues. After removal of 4 bases from V and 8 bases from J, the junction contained 14 bases not matched to a gene. The CDR3 DNA sequence: TGTGCCAGTAGTACCCAGCAAACAGGGGACGGAAAGCCCCAGCATTTT. This sequence encodes CASSTQQTGDGKPQHF.

J is TRBJ2-6 and V is TRBV4-1, with D maybe TRBD1 (6 bases). The CDR3 covers 20 residues. V dropped 0 bases and J dropped 5 bases, with 23 bases sitting between them. CDR1 and CDR2 (germline): MGHRA, YSYEKL. Written as DNA, the CDR3 is TGCGCCAGCAGCCAAGATAGTAACCGACAGGCCGCCTTCCGGGCCAACGTCCTGACTTTC. The encoded protein is CASSQDSNRQAAFRANVLTF.

The chain is built from TRBV10-3 and TRBJ2-5; a possible D gene is TRBD2 (7 bases). With 5 bases removed from V and 5 bases from J, the gap between germline ends came to 21 bases. The CDR3 runs 16 residues. The germline V gene has CDR1 ENHRY and CDR2 SYGVKD. CDR3 sequence reads: CAISRGGVIPGETQYF. In DNA form, the CDR3 reads TGTGCCATCAGTAGGGGGGGAGTAATTCCGGGGGAGACCCAGTACTTC.

In its sample, this clone was seen a few times. The chain joins TRBV5-8 to TRBJ1-6; D is possibly TRBD1 (5 bases). The germline V gene encodes CDR1 SGHTS and CDR2 YDEGEE. Between the trimmed V and J ends, which lost 0 bases and 0 bases, there was a span of 10 bases. The CDR3 is 17 residues long. The CDR3 protein is CASSLGSGFSYNSPLHF. The CDR3 DNA is TGTGCCAGCAGCTTGGGGTCAGGGTTCTCCTATAATTCACCCCTCCACTTT.

The chain joins TRBV2 to TRBJ2-7, with D possibly matching TRBD1 (10 bases). Germline lookup yields CDR1 SNHLY and CDR2 FYNNEI. The CDR3 sequence is 16 residues long. V dropped 6 bases and J dropped 6 bases, with 24 bases sitting between them. In DNA form, the CDR3 reads TGTGCCAGCAGCTCAGCGGGGGGACAGGGGATCGGCGAGCAGTACTTC. Translation gives CASSSAGGQGIGEQYF. Based on the CDR3 plus reference TRBV2 and TRBJ2-7, the full variable domain is EPEVTQTPSHQVTQMGQEVILRCVPISNHLYFYWYRQILGQKVEFLVSFYNNEISEKSEIFDDQFSVERPDGSNFTLKIRSTKLEDSAMYFCASSSAGGQGIGEQYFGPGTRLTVT.

This clone was detected only once. The V gene is TRBV29-1, the J gene TRBJ1-2; possible D gene TRBD1, 5 bases. The CDR3 has 12 residues. Trimming took off 6 bases at V and 8 bases at J, with 16 bases between the two ends. Germline V lookup: CDR1 SQVTM, CDR2 ANQGSEA. In DNA form, the CDR3 reads TGCAGCGTCCCGGGGGAGCTGGAAGGCTACACCTTC. It is translated as CSVPGELEGYTF.

The V and J genes are TRBV30 and TRBJ1-5; TRBD1 matches 7 bases. The germline CDR1 and CDR2 sequences are GTSNPN and SVGIG (reference sequence). Germline trimming cut 0 bases from V and 6 bases from J; bases unmatched to any gene: 5. The CDR3 has 14 residues. The DNA for the CDR3 is TGTGCCTGGAGTGTACATCAGGGGGGTCAGCCCCAGCATTTT. The encoded protein is CAWSVHQGGQPQHF.

This clone is medium-sized within its sample. The chain recombines TRBV4-2 with TRBJ2-2; 10 nucleotides match TRBD2. The CDR3 sequence is 15 residues long. V lost 3 bases, J lost 5 bases, and 3 bases stayed unmatched. CDR1 is LGHNA, CDR2 YNFKEQ, per germline. DNA of the CDR3: TGTGCCAGCAGCCAGGGGACTAGCGATACCGGGGAGCTGTTTTTT. Translation: CASSQGTSDTGELFF.

Concerning this clone itself: Sequence at one end of the junction differs from germline and may be a read error. The rearrangement uses TRBV6-6 and TRBJ1-2; 9 nucleotides match TRBD1. This CDR3 contains 14 residues. CDR1 and CDR2 from the germline V gene are MNHNY and SVGAGI (reference sequence). The CDR3 sequence is CASRDSGTGWDLAF. The CDR3 DNA is TGTGCCAGCAGAGATTCCGGGACAGGGTGGGACTTGGCATTC.

The V call is TRBV5-1, the J call TRBJ1-2; D not resolved. The CDR3 has 14 amino acids. V gave up 4 bases and J gave up 5 bases, with 15 bases separating them. In germline, CDR1 is SGHRS, CDR2 YFSETQ. DNA of the CDR3: TGCGCCAGCAGCCCCGGGTTGACGAGGTATGGCTACACCTTC. This translates into CASSPGLTRYGYTF. The variable domain in full, with the rest retrieved from reference TRBV5-1 and TRBJ1-2, is KAGVTQTPRYLIKTRGQQVTLSCSPISGHRSVSWYQQTPGQGLQFLFEYFSETQRNKGNFPGRFSGRQFSNSRSEMNVSTLELGDSALYLCASSPGLTRYGYTFGSGTRLTVV.

The chain combines TRBV7-2 with TRBJ1-4; no reliable D call. The CDR3 totals 12 residues. Looked up from germline, CDR1 is SGHTA and CDR2 is FQGNSA. The V end was cut by 5 bases, the J end by 10 bases, with 11 bases between. CDR3 nucleotides: TGTGCCAGCAGCCCTGTTTACGGAAAACTGTTTTTT. The encoded protein is CASSPVYGKLFF. Together with reference TRBV7-2 and TRBJ1-4, the CDR3 gives the full variable domain: GAGVSQSPSNKVTEKGKDVELRCDPISGHTALYWYRQSLGQGLEFLIYFQGNSAPDKSGLPSDRFSAERTGGSVSTLTIQRTQQEDSAVYLCASSPVYGKLFFGSGTQLSVL.

The V gene is TRBV5-1, the J gene TRBJ1-5; weak D call: TRBD1 (6 bases). The CDR3 has 14 amino acids. Trimming shortened V by 5 bases and J by 4 bases, and 13 bases separated the two germline ends. Germline-derived CDR1 and CDR2 are SGHRS and YFSETQ. CDR3 DNA sequence: TGCGCCAGCAGTATGGGGGGGCTAAATCAGCCCCAGCATTTT. Amino acid sequence: CASSMGGLNQPQHF.